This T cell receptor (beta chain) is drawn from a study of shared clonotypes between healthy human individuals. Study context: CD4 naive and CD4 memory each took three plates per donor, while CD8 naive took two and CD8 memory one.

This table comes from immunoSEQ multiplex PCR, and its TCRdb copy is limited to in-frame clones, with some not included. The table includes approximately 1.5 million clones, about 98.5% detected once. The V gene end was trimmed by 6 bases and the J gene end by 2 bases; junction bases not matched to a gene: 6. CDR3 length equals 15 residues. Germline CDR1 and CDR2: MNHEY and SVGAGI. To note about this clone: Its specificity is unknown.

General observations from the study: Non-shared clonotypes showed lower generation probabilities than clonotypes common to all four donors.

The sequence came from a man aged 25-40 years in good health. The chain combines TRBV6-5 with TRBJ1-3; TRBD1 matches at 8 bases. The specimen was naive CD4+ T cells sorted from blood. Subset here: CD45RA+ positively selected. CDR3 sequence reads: CASSPDRGPGNTIYF. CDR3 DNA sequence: TGTGCCAGCAGCCCAGACAGGGGCCCTGGAAACACCATATATTTT.